Sequencing of this TCR beta chain was carried out in a study of blood T cell repertoires in COVID-19. Study overall: Samples taken during acute and convalescent COVID-19 were collected in the United States, Italy and Spain. T cells, B-cell-depleted T cells, or PBMCs supplied cDNA or gDNA.

Original methodology: By means of reference gene primer amplification, nucleated cell counts were estimated. Libraries were prepared by immunoSEQ multiplex PCR; TCRdb keeps only in-frame clonotypes and omits some of them. V, J and clone size are those of that table, while D and trimming were read from the DNA. The sample yields about 210,000 clones, around nine tenths seen once. Specimen: peripheral blood. This TCR derives from a man aged 40-50 years with acute or convalescent COVID-19.

For the CDR3, the DNA is TGTGCCATCAGTTCATCCTACGAGCAGTACTTC. This translates into CAISSSYEQYF. The chain links TRBV10-3 to TRBJ2-7; D unresolved. Per the germline V gene, CDR1 is ENHRY and CDR2 is SYGVKD. The CDR3 runs to 11 residues. V lost 5 bases and J lost 1, with 3 bases in between.